Listed below are T cell receptor beta chains from one sample, sequenced in a study of blood T cell repertoires in COVID-19. Sequencing used immunoSEQ multiplex PCR; TCRdb keeps in-frame clones, though not all of them. The sample gives 150,000 to 200,000 clones, around 89% of which show up once; approximately 2% is in the top ten. The sequencing input was peripheral blood. The source is a man between 18 and 35 years old who had recovered from COVID-19. Each CDR3 is given with its conserved first and last residue.

CDR3 protein: CASTPAGETTDTQYF; V gene: TRBV11-2
CDR3 protein: CASSLEASGVNTGELFF; V gene: TRBV5-1
CDR3 protein: CASSGTGGNGYTF; V gene: TRBV6-4
CDR3 protein: CASSLGSSGYTF; V gene: TRBV7-9
CDR3 protein: CASSLGTGGPGEKLFF; V gene: TRBV11-2
CDR3 protein: CSVHPFDWDNEQFF; V gene: TRBV29-1
CDR3 protein: CARLGRAGVNNEQFF; V gene: TRBV30
CDR3 protein: CASRAGGVRDEQFF; V gene: TRBV28
CDR3 protein: CASRGRPLYSPTQYF; V gene: TRBV28
CDR3 protein: CAWRGPLGGANYGYTF; V gene: TRBV30
CDR3 protein: CASSYQGQGPQHF; V gene: TRBV6-5
CDR3 protein: CASRRVGSTDTQYF; V gene: TRBV5-1
CDR3 protein: CASNRQYNEQFF; V gene: TRBV12-3/TRBV12-4
CDR3 protein: CSVEDQGIEQGEAFF; V gene: TRBV29-1
CDR3 protein: CASSPGTGESYTF; V gene: TRBV18
CDR3 protein: CASSTGQGLYGYTF; V gene: TRBV11-2
CDR3 protein: CASSESRTGGLYEQYF; V gene: TRBV10-2
CDR3 protein: CASSHGGSTEAFF; V gene: TRBV3-1/TRBV3-2
CDR3 protein: CASSLNPSGGNTGELFF; V gene: TRBV11-2
CDR3 protein: CASSLDRGSYEQYF; V gene: TRBV28
CDR3 protein: CAAGFAEYEQYF; V gene: TRBV28
CDR3 protein: CAWVSEGRGSYEQYF; V gene: TRBV30
CDR3 protein: CASSKGYIRTEAFF; V gene: TRBV21-1
CDR3 protein: CASSPRRDSLHF; V gene: TRBV7-2
CDR3 protein: CASSAGDHGNEQFF; V gene: TRBV7-3
CDR3 protein: CASSGDRRRIAEAFF; V gene: TRBV6-6
CDR3 protein: CASSLASSAYTDTQYF; V gene: TRBV7-9
CDR3 protein: CASSVEGPGGSVFAGELFF; V gene: TRBV9
CDR3 protein: CASSQSGNTEAFF; V gene: TRBV7-9
CDR3 protein: CASSYPGGTEAFF; V gene: TRBV6-2/TRBV6-3
CDR3 protein: CASSMQALGTAKDGELFF; V gene: TRBV19
CDR3 protein: CASSSTRDRVSGKNEQFF; V gene: TRBV7-9
CDR3 protein: CASSRDREVETQYF; V gene: TRBV7-9
CDR3 protein: CASSLSRTGGANVLTF; V gene: TRBV11-2
CDR3 protein: CASSLGQGIDTQYF; V gene: TRBV11-3
CDR3 protein: CAWGDSPNQPQHF; V gene: TRBV30
CDR3 protein: CASSLQYGHHEQYF; V gene: TRBV11-2
CDR3 protein: CASSQSAPNRAYEAFF; V gene: TRBV23-1
CDR3 protein: CASSPTILLGGDNEQFF; V gene: TRBV18
CDR3 protein: CASSFDSRVFRAYEQYF; V gene: TRBV11-2
CDR3 protein: CASSLGRGLSADTQYF; V gene: TRBV5-6
CDR3 protein: CASSVVLTGELFF; V gene: TRBV5-8
CDR3 protein: CASSLASANYGYTF; V gene: TRBV7-2
CDR3 protein: CSVASERVDEKLFF; V gene: TRBV29-1
CDR3 protein: CASSYTSGSSYEQYF; V gene: TRBV5-1
CDR3 protein: CASSTRQGWNEQFF; V gene: TRBV19
CDR3 protein: CASRWGGGEKLFF; V gene: TRBV28
CDR3 protein: CASSYGYEQYF; V gene: TRBV28
CDR3 protein: CASSFYEGELFF; V gene: TRBV5-5
CDR3 protein: CASSFGGSSGNTIYF; V gene: TRBV7-2
CDR3 protein: CASSFTSGGYNEQFF; V gene: TRBV7-2
CDR3 protein: CASSEDLLSNQPQHF; V gene: TRBV6-1
CDR3 protein: CASSTLPGSGANVLTF; V gene: TRBV11-2
CDR3 protein: CSACDSYEQYF; V gene: TRBV20-1
CDR3 protein: CASSFGGPGEQFF; V gene: TRBV27